This TCR beta chain is from a study of blood T cells in healthy people across ages. The study, taken as a whole, reports: The percentage of naive T cells correlated strongly with TCR beta diversity.

Roughly 10 milliliters was the volume of peripheral blood drawn from each donor. With respect to this clonotype: Its antigen is currently unknown.

Trimming left V 2 bases short and J 2 bases short, with 10 bases between. The CDR3 runs 14 residues. Germline values: CDR1 DFQATT, CDR2 SNEGSKA (reference sequence). A second PCR, run for roughly 7 to 11 cycles, used a sample-barcoded 5' primer plus a J-beta primer mix. TCRdb used MiXCR to reprocess the 5' RACE reads, holding one entry per CDR3 protein. The repertoire consists of under 2,000,000 distinct CDR3 sequences, with about 50% occurring once and the leading ten covering 2.1%. This TCR derives from a woman between 35 and 50 years old in good health. Source material: blood. V and J are TRBV20-1 and TRBJ2-1; unclear D gene. This CDR3 is CSARWVTAYNEQFF. In DNA form, the CDR3 reads TGCAGTGCTAGATGGGTAACGGCCTACAATGAGCAGTTCTTC.